This T cell receptor (beta chain) was profiled in a study of blood T cell repertoires in COVID-19. Study as a whole: The analysed material was cDNA or gDNA that came from T cells, B-cell-depleted T cells, or PBMCs.

Seattle's cohort entered during active infection and was followed longitudinally. The CDR3 sequence is 12 residues long. Germline assignment: CDR1 SNHLY and CDR2 FYNNEI. V lost 6 bases, J lost 2 bases, and 7 bases lay in between. Assay used: immunoSEQ multiplex PCR; TCRdb lists only in-frame clones, some missing. The sample has around 37,000 clones; around four fifths are singletons. The sequenced sample was peripheral blood. The TCR comes from a man aged 55 to 69 with COVID-19, enrolled during active disease. V usage is TRBV2 and J usage is TRBJ1-2; D possibly corresponds to TRBD1 (5 bases). The CDR3 is CASRAGNYGYTF. DNA for the CDR3: TGTGCCAGCAGAGCAGGGAACTATGGCTACACCTTC.